Listed here are 21 T cell receptor beta chains from one sample, sequenced in a study of blood T cell repertoires in COVID-19. Repertoires were generated with immunoSEQ multiplex PCR, while TCRdb's copy carries only in-frame clones and drops some. The table records some 170,000 clones, around 77% of them present only once. The sequenced material came from peripheral blood. The source is a man aged 65 to 79 with acute or convalescent COVID-19.

The gene calls are TRBV13 and TRBJ2-2, with a weak D call TRBD2 (6 bases). This CDR3 has 12 amino acids. V was cut by 5 bases and J by 6 bases, with 7 bases left in between. Germline lookup yields CDR1 PRHDT and CDR2 FYEKMQ (reference sequence). In DNA, the CDR3 is TGTGCCAGCAGCCGACTAGCCGGGGAGCTGTTTTTT. This encodes CASSRLAGELFF. Complete variable domain (other parts from reference TRBV13 and TRBJ2-2): AAGVIQSPRHLIKEKRETATLKCYPIPRHDTVYWYQQGPGQDPQFLISFYEKMQSDKGSIPDRFSAQQFSDYHSELNMSSLELGDSALYFCASSRLAGELFFGEGSRLTVL.

J is TRBJ2-7 and V is TRBV5-6; TRBD1 is a possible D gene (5 bases). CDR1 is SGHDT, CDR2 YYEEEE, per germline. The ends were cut back, 0 bases at V and 3 bases at J, with 13 bases in the middle. The CDR3 runs 15 residues. The CDR3 loop reads CASSLGAGQYYEQYF. The CDR3 bases are TGTGCCAGCAGCTTGGGGGCAGGGCAATACTACGAGCAGTACTTC.

The sample holds a few counts of this clone. The rearrangement uses TRBV9 and TRBJ2-1, with a weak D call TRBD2 (5 bases). CDR1 is SGDLS and CDR2 is YYNGEE in the germline V gene. The CDR3 runs to 15 residues. Trimming removed 2 bases at V and 7 bases at J, with 16 bases between. CDR3 sequence (DNA): TGTGCCAGCAGCGTTCGCCCAGGAGGAGAGAATGAGCAGTTCTTC. Residues: CASSVRPGGENEQFF.

The rearrangement links TRBV5-1 to TRBJ2-3, with TRBD2 identical over 10 bases. Per the germline V gene, CDR1 is SGHRS and CDR2 is YFSETQ. The trim removed 7 bases at V and 1 base at J, leaving 6 bases unmatched. The CDR3 extends over 15 amino acids. This CDR3 reads CASASGTSGTDTQYF. Here the CDR3 DNA reads TGCGCCAGCGCCTCGGGGACTAGCGGCACAGATACGCAGTATTTT.

This clone was seen a handful of times. V usage is TRBV9 and J usage is TRBJ2-3; 10 bases agree with TRBD2. In germline, CDR1 is SGDLS, CDR2 YYNGEE. This CDR3 is built from 18 residues. Trimming removed 0 bases from V and 2 bases from J; junction bases left unmatched: 9. The CDR3 spells CASSVVGKRGGNTDTQYF. Written as DNA, the CDR3 is TGTGCCAGCAGCGTAGTCGGGAAGCGGGGGGGCAACACAGATACGCAGTATTTT. The entire variable domain, with the rest obtained from reference TRBV9 and TRBJ2-3, is as follows: DSGVTQTPKHLITATGQRVTLRCSPRSGDLSVYWYQQSLDQGLQFLIQYYNGEERAKGNILERFSAQQFPDLHSELNLSSLELGDSALYFCASSVVGKRGGNTDTQYFGPGTRLTVL.

The chain employs TRBV11-1 and TRBJ2-7; the D gene is possibly TRBD2 (5 bases). Trimming cost V 5 bases and J 3 bases, with 17 bases left between them. This CDR3 is built from 15 residues. Germline V CDR1 and CDR2: SGHAT, FQDESV (reference sequence). This CDR3 is CASSPRPPGGYEQYF. The CDR3 DNA reads TGTGCCAGCAGCCCTAGACCCCCAGGAGGCTACGAGCAGTACTTC.

Note on this clone: The same CDR3 is also encoded by other DNA sequences in this sample. The J gene is TRBJ2-1, the V gene TRBV9; D perhaps matches TRBD2 (5 bases). The V and J ends lost 0 bases and 1 base respectively, with 8 bases between them. Germline V gives CDR1 SGDLS, CDR2 YYNGEE. This CDR3 has 15 amino acids. CDR3 protein: CASSVGGGSYNEQFF. As DNA, the CDR3 is TGTGCCAGCAGCGTAGGCGGAGGATCCTACAATGAGCAGTTCTTC. Based on the CDR3 plus reference TRBV9 and TRBJ2-1, the full variable domain is DSGVTQTPKHLITATGQRVTLRCSPRSGDLSVYWYQQSLDQGLQFLIQYYNGEERAKGNILERFSAQQFPDLHSELNLSSLELGDSALYFCASSVGGGSYNEQFFGPGTRLTVL.

V usage is TRBV18 and J usage is TRBJ2-5; a weak D match, TRBD2 (6 bases). Germline-derived CDR1 and CDR2 are KGHSH and LQKENI. The CDR3 runs to 15 residues. Trimming took off 2 bases at V and 1 base at J, with 11 bases between the two ends. The CDR3 region is CASSPAAGPQETQYF. The CDR3 coding sequence is TGTGCCAGCTCACCAGCCGCGGGGCCCCAAGAGACCCAGTACTTC.

V usage is TRBV19 and J usage is TRBJ2-5, with 9 bases aligning to TRBD2. V lost 8 bases, J lost 4 bases, and 8 bases stayed unmatched. In germline, CDR1 is LNHDA, CDR2 SQIVND (reference sequence). This CDR3 is 14 amino acids long. The DNA for the CDR3 is TGTGCCAGTCATGAAGGACTAGCGTCAGAGACCCAGTACTTC. It encodes CASHEGLASETQYF.

The chain couples TRBV30 to TRBJ2-7, with a tentative D call TRBD2 (5 bases). Germline V gives CDR1 GTSNPN, CDR2 SVGIG (reference sequence). Trimming took 0 bases from V and 2 from J, leaving 14 bases between them. There are 15 residues in the CDR3. The CDR3 is CAWSVRGPRTYEQYF. CDR3 sequence (DNA): TGTGCCTGGAGTGTACGGGGTCCCAGGACCTACGAGCAGTACTTC.

The chain carries TRBV6-2 or TRBV6-3 and TRBJ2-5, with 8 bases lining up with TRBD2. The CDR3 is 15 amino acids. Germline V gene sequence: CDR1 MNHEY, CDR2 SVGEGT. V lost 6 bases to trimming and J lost 2 bases; unmatched junction nucleotides: 8. The chain's CDR3 is CASSPGLGGQETQYF. The CDR3 nucleotides are TGTGCCAGCAGCCCGGGACTAGGGGGACAAGAGACCCAGTACTTC.

This rearrangement joins TRBV5-1 to TRBJ1-1; 9 bases are shared with TRBD1. V trimming: 4 bases; J trimming: 5 bases; junction bases outside the gene matches: 12. This CDR3 region has 16 residues. The V gene's germline CDR1 is SGHRS and CDR2 YFSETQ. The CDR3 DNA is TGCGCCAGCAGCCCCGGACAGGGGACGCGAACAACTGAAGCTTTCTTT. This codes for CASSPGQGTRTTEAFF.

V is TRBV5-4 and J is TRBJ2-7; possible D gene TRBD1, 5 bases. V was clipped by 3 bases and J by 3 bases, with 13 bases between them. Per germline, CDR1 SGHNT and CDR2 YYREEE (reference sequence). The CDR3 has 14 residues. The CDR3 sequence: CASSSRTSSYEQYF. The CDR3 nucleotides are TGTGCCAGCAGCTCAAGGACAAGTAGCTACGAGCAGTACTTC.

In regard to this clone: A read error may explain this, as a much larger clone is one base away. Within the sample, other DNA sequences also encode this same CDR3. The V gene is TRBV11-2, the J gene TRBJ1-5; TRBD1 aligns across 8 bases. This CDR3 is built from 14 residues. J lost 2 bases, V lost 3 bases, and 0 bases had no gene match. Germline V gene lookup returns CDR1 SGHAT and CDR2 FQNNGV. CDR3 sequence: CASSLDRGNQPQHF. CDR3 in DNA: TGTGCCAGCAGCTTGGACAGGGGCAATCAGCCCCAGCATTTT.

The chain is built from TRBV3-1 (or the pseudogene TRBV3-2) and TRBJ2-2, with a weak D call TRBD2 (6 bases). V lost 7 bases and J 7 bases, leaving 13 bases between the germline ends. This CDR3 comprises 13 residues. CDR1 is LGHDT, CDR2 YNNKEL, per germline (reference sequence). CDR3 nucleotides: TGTGCCAGCACCCCCCTAGCGTACGGGGAGCTGTTTTTT. Residues: CASTPLAYGELFF.

This clone was detected only once. This chain joins TRBV18 and TRBJ1-1, with 9 bases aligning to TRBD1. In germline, CDR1 is KGHSH, CDR2 LQKENI. The V and J ends lost 3 bases and 4 bases, in that order; junction bases with no gene match: 15. The CDR3 runs to 18 residues. The CDR3 spells CASSPIVPGQGSSTEAFF. CDR3 in DNA: TGTGCCAGCTCACCGATCGTCCCGGGACAGGGATCGAGCACTGAAGCTTTCTTT.

This chain connects TRBV5-1 to TRBJ2-7; the match to TRBD2 covers 8 bases. V was clipped by 0 bases and J by 0 bases; unmatched bases: 5. The V gene's germline CDR1 is SGHRS and CDR2 YFSETQ. The CDR3 consists of 16 residues. For the CDR3, the DNA is TGCGCCAGCAGCTTGGACCCTAGCGGGTCCTCCTACGAGCAGTACTTC. This gives the protein CASSLDPSGSSYEQYF.

V gene TRBV6-4 combines with J gene TRBJ1-2; D perhaps matches TRBD1 (5 bases). The V and J ends lost 3 bases and 3 bases respectively, with 11 bases between them. The germline V gene has CDR1 MRHNA and CDR2 SNTAGT. The CDR3 extends over 14 amino acids. The CDR3, as DNA: TGTGCCAGCAGTGAATCCGACAGCGACTATGGCTACACCTTC. Protein product: CASSESDSDYGYTF.

The chain uses TRBV27 and TRBJ1-2; 8 bases fit TRBD1. CDR1 is MNHEY, CDR2 SMNVEV, per germline (reference sequence). The V gene end was trimmed by 6 bases and the J gene end by 2 bases; junction bases not matched to a gene: 5. This CDR3 has 14 amino acids. The CDR3 sequence: CASRVTGGNYGYTF. The CDR3 DNA sequence: TGTGCCAGCAGGGTAACAGGGGGGAACTATGGCTACACCTTC.

The chain employs TRBV7-6 and TRBJ2-2; D possibly corresponds to TRBD2 (6 bases). The V end lost 3 bases, the J end lost 8 bases, and 19 bases lay between the germline ends. The CDR3 totals 16 residues. Germline V gene sequence: CDR1 SGHVS, CDR2 FNYEAQ. The CDR3 spells CASSFVRGGMGGELFF. CDR3 in DNA: TGTGCCAGCAGCTTTGTCCGAGGAGGGATGGGTGGGGAGCTGTTTTTT.

The chain has TRBV5-1 and TRBJ1-2; 7 bases line up with TRBD1. The V segment lost 4 bases and the J segment 5 bases; nucleotides outside the gene matches: 8. This CDR3 region has 14 residues. CDR1 is SGHRS, CDR2 YFSETQ, per germline. Here the CDR3 reads CASSDLTGLYGYTF. CDR3 nucleotide sequence: TGCGCCAGCAGCGACCTGACAGGGCTGTATGGCTACACCTTC.